This T cell receptor (beta chain) originates from a study of T cells after yellow fever vaccination. Study at large: SMART-Seq v4 Ultra Low Input handled preparation of low-cell-number fractions. Study-wide results and caveats: Abundant clonotypes from the bulk population could contaminate FACS-sorted repertoires. A weaker but faster secondary response was observed, peaking on day 5 versus 15.

The V gene's germline CDR1 is SGHTA and CDR2 FQGNSA. Trimming took 5 bases from V and 0 from J, leaving 16 bases between them. The CDR3 loop spans 16 amino acids. It was through 5'RACE template switching that TCR cDNA was made, with a universal primer site and UMIs added. TCRdb recomputed calls from the 5' RACE reads with MiXCR, one row per CDR3 protein. This sample has 200,000 to 300,000 distinct CDR3 sequences, with 10% to 15% found just once. About this clonotype itself: Its antigen remains unidentified. Since a much larger clone is just one base distant, this may be a read error.

This TCR was recovered from a man aged 30-40 years who received the YFV17D yellow fever vaccine. The specimen comprised CD4+ T cells sorted from PBMCs, sampled 45 days after the yellow fever booster vaccination. This chain uses TRBV7-2 with TRBJ2-5; D possibly corresponds to TRBD1 (5 bases). CDR3 in DNA: TGTGCCAGCAGCCCACGAAGGATAGGGGACCAAGAGACCCAGTACTTC. Translation: CASSPRRIGDQETQYF.